These 24 T cell receptor beta chains were all obtained from the same sample, sequenced in a study of T cell repertoires in cytomegalovirus infection. These receptors lack a known antigen. TCRdb redid the calling of the reads with MiXCR, one entry per CDR3 protein. The sample yields about 470,000 distinct CDR3 sequences, 42% seen once. Sequencing was performed on cultured PBMCs, taken from culture after CMV antigen stimulation. These receptors all stem from a human donor in good health (CMV status not recorded). Some clones in this sample may be carry-over from other donors' samples.

The rearrangement uses TRBV12-3 or TRBV12-4 and TRBJ2-1; D is perhaps TRBD2 (6 bases). V was pared by 4 bases and J by 8 bases, with 12 bases between. This CDR3 is 13 amino acids long. CDR3 nucleotides: TGTGCCAGCAGTTATGGAGGGATACATGAGCAGTTCTTC. Its translation is CASSYGGIHEQFF.

V gene TRBV5-6 combines with J gene TRBJ1-2; unclear D gene. Germline-derived CDR1 and CDR2 are SGHDT and YYEEEE. This CDR3 has 15 residues. Trimming took off 4 bases at V and 4 bases at J, with 17 bases between the two ends. CDR3 loop: CASSTDSVVTYGYTF. The CDR3 nucleotides are TGTGCCAGCAGCACAGACTCGGTGGTGACCTATGGCTACACCTTC.

This chain connects TRBV9 to TRBJ1-2, with a weak D call TRBD1 (6 bases). V was pared by 3 bases and J by 6 bases, with 12 bases between. Germline V CDR1 and CDR2: SGDLS, YYNGEE. This CDR3 contains 13 residues. The CDR3 sequence: CASSATGWDGYTF. The CDR3, as DNA: TGTGCCAGCAGCGCAACAGGGTGGGATGGCTACACCTTC.

This chain joins TRBV7-2 and TRBJ2-7; perhaps TRBD2 as D (6 bases). Germline assignment: CDR1 SGHTA and CDR2 FQGNSA. The CDR3 runs to 15 residues. Between the trimmed V and J ends, which lost 2 bases and 0 bases, there was a span of 11 bases. The CDR3 is CASSLSGTLSYEQYF. The CDR3 DNA is TGTGCCAGCAGCTTAAGTGGGACTCTCTCCTACGAGCAGTACTTC.

The chain has TRBV12-3 or TRBV12-4 and TRBJ2-7; perhaps TRBD1 as D (6 bases). The germline V and J ends were trimmed by 4 bases and 5 bases, with 12 bases remaining between them. The CDR3 loop spans 13 amino acids. CDR3 residues: CASSSLTGNEQYF. The CDR3 DNA is TGTGCCAGCAGTTCCCTGACAGGTAACGAGCAGTACTTC.

This clonotype was counted between two and nine times. The chain couples TRBV6-2 or TRBV6-3 to TRBJ2-7; D perhaps matches TRBD2 (6 bases). Trimming shortened V by 4 bases and J by 2 bases, and 9 bases separated the two germline ends. The CDR3 runs 13 residues. Per the germline V gene, CDR1 is MNHEY and CDR2 is SVGEGT. CDR3 loop: CASSWTNAYEQYF. Written as DNA, the CDR3 is TGTGCCAGCAGTTGGACTAACGCCTACGAGCAGTACTTC.

This clonotype was counted ten times or more. This chain joins TRBV12-3 or TRBV12-4 and TRBJ2-1, with 13 positions matching TRBD2. This CDR3 has 15 residues. Trimming removed 7 bases from V and 6 bases from J; junction bases left unmatched: 6. The CDR3 sequence is CASTLTSGRVNEQFF. CDR3 DNA sequence: TGTGCCAGCACCTTAACTAGCGGGAGGGTCAATGAGCAGTTCTTC.

This clonotype was counted many times. The gene calls are TRBV7-2 and TRBJ2-1; weak D call: TRBD1 (5 bases). CDR1 SGHTA and CDR2 FQGNSA come from the germline V gene. The CDR3 totals 16 residues. V dropped 0 bases and J dropped 7 bases, with 16 bases sitting between them. This chain's CDR3 is CASSLAGAALGNEQFF. CDR3 DNA sequence: TGTGCCAGCAGCTTAGCAGGGGCTGCCCTGGGGAATGAGCAGTTCTTC.

This chain links TRBV7-2 with TRBJ1-1; TRBD1 aligns across 10 bases. CDR3 length equals 15 residues. With 0 bases clipped from V and 6 bases from J, the junction kept 4 bases outside the gene matches. Germline CDR1 reads SGHTA; CDR2 reads FQGNSA. CDR3 bases: TGTGCCAGCAGCTTAGCGGGGACAGGGGTATCTGAAGCTTTCTTT. Translating it yields CASSLAGTGVSEAFF.

The V and J genes are TRBV7-8 and TRBJ2-1; 8 positions agree with TRBD2. This CDR3 contains 14 residues. V lost 3 bases to trimming and J lost 8 bases; unmatched junction nucleotides: 6. Germline CDR1 is SGHVS and CDR2 is FQNEAQ. The CDR3 is CASSFNSGKDEQFF. The CDR3 bases are TGTGCCAGCAGCTTTAATAGCGGGAAGGATGAGCAGTTCTTC.

This clonotype appeared a few times. The genes are TRBV6-6 and TRBJ2-3; unclear D gene. V was trimmed by 6 bases and J by 2 bases, leaving 9 bases between them. This CDR3 region has 13 residues. Looked up from germline, CDR1 is MNHNY and CDR2 is SVGAGI (reference sequence). CDR3 bases: TGTGCCAGCAGGGCCTATAACACAGATACGCAGTATTTT. This sequence encodes CASRAYNTDTQYF.

The J gene is TRBJ2-7, the V gene TRBV7-2; 9 nucleotides line up with TRBD1. CDR3 size: 13 residues. Germline V gene lookup returns CDR1 SGHTA and CDR2 FQGNSA. The J segment lost 5 bases and the V segment lost 1 base, leaving 0 bases of the junction unmatched. Written as DNA, the CDR3 is TGTGCCAGCAGCTTAGGGACAGGGGACGAGCAGTACTTC. Translating gives CASSLGTGDEQYF.

The chain combines TRBV2 with TRBJ1-6; D is ambiguous. V dropped 8 bases and J dropped 14 bases, with 10 bases sitting between them. CDR1 and CDR2 from the germline V gene are SNHLY and FYNNEI. The CDR3 spans 10 residues. The CDR3 nucleotides read TGTGCCAGCGGTGGGCAGTCCCTCCACTTT. Amino acids: CASGGQSLHF.

CDR3 loop: CATAREALYTDTQYF. As DNA, the CDR3 is TGTGCCACCGCCCGCGAGGCTTTATACACAGATACGCAGTATTTT. The chain is built from TRBV19 and TRBJ2-3, with D unclear. The germline V gene has CDR1 LNHDA and CDR2 SQIVND (reference sequence). Deletions cut 10 bases from V and 2 bases from J, with 19 bases between. The CDR3 extends over 15 amino acids.

The V call is TRBV5-4, the J call TRBJ2-1, with D maybe TRBD2 (6 bases). This CDR3 is built from 13 residues. V lost 4 bases to trimming and J lost 8 bases, with 13 bases between them. Germline V CDR1 and CDR2: SGHNT, YYREEE (reference sequence). The CDR3 DNA reads TGTGCCAGCAGCGTCCAACGGGAGTATGAGCAGTTCTTC. It translates to CASSVQREYEQFF. Full variable domain (remainder filled in from reference TRBV5-4 and TRBJ2-1): ETGVTQSPTHLIKTRGQQVTLRCSSQSGHNTVSWYQQALGQGPQFIFQYYREEENGRGNFPPRFSGLQFPNYSSELNVNALELDDSALYLCASSVQREYEQFFGPGTRLTVL.

This rearrangement joins TRBV20-1 to TRBJ2-7; D is undetermined. Germline V gene lookup returns CDR1 DFQATT and CDR2 SNEGSKA (reference sequence). The V end was cut by 8 bases, the J end by 2 bases, with 25 bases between. The CDR3 covers 16 residues. DNA for the CDR3: TGCAGTCCCCTAAGGGCTGGTAGTTCCACCCCCTACGAGCAGTACTTC. It encodes CSPLRAGSSTPYEQYF.

The chain has TRBV20-1 and TRBJ1-6, with D unclear. From germline, CDR1 is DFQATT and CDR2 SNEGSKA (reference sequence). V was shortened by 5 bases and J by 7 bases, with 9 bases between the two germline ends. This CDR3 contains 12 residues. CDR3 in amino acids: CSAGGLNSPLHF. CDR3 nucleotide sequence: TGCAGTGCTGGAGGACTCAATTCACCCCTCCACTTT.

The chain combines TRBV7-8 with TRBJ2-3; 8 bases fit TRBD2. The CDR3 is 16 amino acids. Trimming cost V 4 bases and J 1 base; bases outside gene matches: 7. The germline gives CDR1 SGHVS, CDR2 FQNEAQ. The CDR3 is CASSYSAAGGTDTQYF. The DNA of the CDR3 is TGTGCCAGCAGCTACTCAGCAGCGGGAGGCACAGATACGCAGTATTTT.

The genes are TRBV6-2 or TRBV6-3 and TRBJ2-7; D may match TRBD1 or TRBD2 (6 bases each). Germline assignment: CDR1 MNHEY and CDR2 SVGEGT. CDR3 size: 13 residues. The V gene lost 10 bases and the J gene lost 2 bases, with 15 bases spanning the gap. The CDR3 region is CATQQGGTYEQYF. The CDR3 DNA reads as TGTGCCACCCAACAGGGCGGGACCTACGAGCAGTACTTC.

This clonotype was counted between two and nine times. J is TRBJ1-1 and V is TRBV4-2, with D perhaps TRBD1 (6 bases). V was cut by 4 bases and J by 1 base, with 13 bases left in between. CDR1 and CDR2 from the germline V gene are LGHNA and YNFKEQ. This CDR3 contains 15 residues. The DNA for the CDR3 is TGTGCCAGCAGCCCCAGTCAGGGGCGGAACACTGAAGCTTTCTTT. It specifies CASSPSQGRNTEAFF.

The chain combines TRBV19 with TRBJ1-4; D may be TRBD1 (5 bases). Germline V gene data show CDR1 as LNHDA and CDR2 as SQIVND (reference sequence). Trimming removed 3 bases from V and 11 bases from J, with 19 bases in between. This CDR3 comprises 15 residues. The CDR3 spells CASSIGGRIQGKLFF. The CDR3 coding sequence is TGTGCCAGTAGTATTGGGGGTCGAATCCAAGGGAAACTGTTTTTT.

CDR3 nucleotides: TGCAGCGTTCTCCTAGCCCAAGAGACCCAGTACTTC. Translation gives CSVLLAQETQYF. This chain links TRBV29-1 with TRBJ2-5, with D possibly matching TRBD2 (5 bases). Germline values: CDR1 SQVTM, CDR2 ANQGSEA. Trimming cost V 5 bases and J 1 base, with 8 bases left between them. The CDR3 totals 12 residues.

This clonotype was detected only a few times. The rearrangement uses TRBV4-2 and TRBJ2-7; 8 positions agree with TRBD2. From germline, CDR1 is LGHNA and CDR2 YNFKEQ. Trimming removed 6 bases from V and 3 bases from J; junction bases left unmatched: 13. This CDR3 spans 16 amino acids. The CDR3 sequence: CASSRMGGGLVYEQYF. The CDR3 nucleotides read TGTGCCAGCAGTCGAATGGGCGGGGGGTTAGTCTACGAGCAGTACTTC.

This sequence joins TRBV19 and TRBJ1-1; TRBD1 is a possible D gene (6 bases). The CDR3 extends over 14 amino acids. The germline V gene encodes CDR1 LNHDA and CDR2 SQIVND (reference sequence). Trimming stripped 4 bases from V and 4 bases from J, with 13 bases between. The CDR3 sequence is CASSRTVSGTEAFF. The CDR3 nucleotides read TGTGCCAGTAGTAGGACAGTTTCGGGCACTGAAGCTTTCTTT.